The 27 T cell receptor beta chains below were found in one sample sequenced in a study of CD8+ T cells in alopecia areata. RNA was isolated and reverse transcribed to cDNA, the sequencing template. Here immunoSEQ multiplex PCR was the method, and the copy in TCRdb shows in-frame clones only, minus some. The sample yields hundreds of thousands of clones, 45% to 70% seen once. Treatment reported: oral pan-JAK inhibitor, 5-10 mg twice daily. This sample comprised CD4+ T cells sorted from blood, obtained at week 52, from a patient treated with tofacitinib. The receptors here all came from a human donor with alopecia areata.

The V and J genes are TRBV5-1 and TRBJ2-6, with D possibly matching TRBD2 (6 bases). The length of the CDR3 is 19 residues. The germline gives CDR1 SGHRS, CDR2 YFSETQ. Trimming took off 0 bases at V and 0 bases at J, with 16 bases between the two ends. CDR3 nucleotides: TGCGCCAGCAGCTTGGCGGGGGACCCCTCTCTCTCTGGGGCCAACGTCCTGACTTTC. Translated, it gives CASSLAGDPSLSGANVLTF.

A single count supports this clone. The V call is TRBV7-9, the J call TRBJ2-2; D ambiguous. Germline V CDR1 and CDR2: SEHNR, FQNEAQ (reference sequence). The CDR3 covers 9 residues. The CDR3 here is CALTGELFF. CDR3 bases: TGTGCGCTAACCGGGGAGCTGTTTTTT.

This chain connects TRBV29-1 to TRBJ2-7, with no clear D. Germline V gene sequence: CDR1 SQVTM, CDR2 ANQGSEA. V lost 6 bases, J lost 4 bases, and 10 bases lay in between. This CDR3 comprises 11 residues. CDR3 amino acids: CSVANLYEQYF. Here the CDR3 DNA reads TGCAGCGTAGCAAATTTGTACGAGCAGTACTTC.

This chain connects TRBV7-2 to TRBJ2-3; the D is unclear. V lost 1 base, J lost 0 bases, and 8 bases lay in between. This CDR3 is 15 amino acids long. Germline V gene lookup returns CDR1 SGHTA and CDR2 FQGNSA. CDR3 sequence reads: CASSLVASSTDTQYF. The DNA for the CDR3 is TGTGCCAGCAGCTTAGTCGCGTCTAGCACAGATACGCAGTATTTT.

The genes are TRBV7-9 and TRBJ2-1; D gene uncertain. CDR1 and CDR2 (germline): SEHNR, FQNEAQ (reference sequence). Between the trimmed V and J ends, which lost 4 bases and 2 bases, there was a span of 15 bases. The CDR3 loop spans 16 amino acids. CDR3 loop: CASSSSTGPTYNEQFF. The DNA for the CDR3 is TGTGCCAGCAGCTCGTCAACCGGACCCACCTACAATGAGCAGTTCTTC.

The chain couples TRBV29-1 to TRBJ2-3, with 14 bases aligning to TRBD2. The CDR3 has 15 amino acids. V dropped 6 bases and J dropped 5; count of bases not matched to a gene: 7. CDR1 and CDR2 from the germline V gene are SQVTM and ANQGSEA. The CDR3 DNA is TGCAGCGTGGTGGGACTAGCGGGGGTTATAGATACGCAGTATTTT. Translated, it gives CSVVGLAGVIDTQYF.

V and J are TRBV30 and TRBJ1-5; no clear D gene. Germline V gives CDR1 GTSNPN, CDR2 SVGIG (reference sequence). V gave up 2 bases and J gave up 0 bases, with 5 bases separating them. The CDR3 is 13 residues long. The CDR3 DNA reads as TGTGCCTGGAGTACCAGTAGCAATCAGCCCCAGCATTTT. This codes for CAWSTSSNQPQHF.

The chain carries TRBV6-5 and TRBJ2-1, with D tentatively TRBD1 (5 bases). V was cut by 2 bases and J by 9 bases, with 14 bases left in between. This CDR3 comprises 14 residues. Germline CDR1 MNHEY, CDR2 SVGAGI. The CDR3 DNA sequence: TGTGCCAGCAGTTACGGGCCAGGGCAGAGTGAGCAGTTCTTC. This sequence encodes CASSYGPGQSEQFF.

The sample holds a few counts of this clone. The chain links TRBV5-1 to TRBJ2-1; possibly TRBD1 for D (5 bases). The CDR3 is 13 residues long. Germline CDR1 reads SGHRS; CDR2 reads YFSETQ. The V end lost 4 bases, the J end lost 4 bases, and 9 bases lay between the germline ends. The CDR3 DNA reads TGCGCCAGCAGCATAGACAGTTACAATGAGCAGTTCTTC. Protein sequence: CASSIDSYNEQFF.

The rearrangement joins TRBV7-8 to TRBJ1-6; D unclear. The CDR3 loop spans 15 amino acids. Germline V gene lookup returns CDR1 SGHVS and CDR2 FQNEAQ. The ends were cut back, 4 bases at V and 9 bases at J, with 16 bases in the middle. The CDR3 DNA reads TGTGCCAGCAGCTCCTGGACGCTAGGGAGTTCACCCCTCCACTTT. Its protein product is CASSSWTLGSSPLHF.

J is TRBJ2-3 and V is TRBV5-4; D not resolved. V was trimmed by 1 base and J by 2 bases, leaving 14 bases between them. This CDR3 comprises 16 residues. The germline V gene has CDR1 SGHNT and CDR2 YYREEE (reference sequence). In DNA, the CDR3 is TGTGCCAGCAGCTTGAAGGGTCGAAAACTCACAGATACGCAGTATTTT. Translating it yields CASSLKGRKLTDTQYF.

This chain links TRBV11-2 with TRBJ2-7; D is uncertain. This CDR3 region has 15 residues. The germline V gene encodes CDR1 SGHAT and CDR2 FQNNGV. Deletions cut 5 bases from V and 2 bases from J, with 16 bases between. The CDR3 sequence: CASSTHKDRTYEQYF. The CDR3 region has the DNA TGTGCCAGCAGCACCCACAAGGATCGGACCTACGAGCAGTACTTC. Using reference TRBV11-2 and TRBJ2-7 for the parts outside the CDR3, the full variable domain is EAGVAQSPRYKIIEKRQSVAFWCNPISGHATLYWYQQILGQGPKLLIQFQNNGVVDDSQLPKDRFSAERLKGVDSTLKIQPAKLEDSAVYLCASSTHKDRTYEQYFGPGTRLTVT.

The chain has TRBV27 and TRBJ1-2, with D possibly matching TRBD1 (6 bases). Trimming stripped 5 bases from V and 4 bases from J, with 11 bases between. This CDR3 comprises 13 residues. Germline loops: CDR1 MNHEY, CDR2 SMNVEV (reference sequence). The CDR3 loop is CASSTQGSYGYTF. CDR3 nucleotides: TGTGCCAGCAGTACACAGGGATCCTATGGCTACACCTTC.

The chain has TRBV10-3 and TRBJ2-7; D unresolved. The CDR3 totals 12 residues. The V gene lost 7 bases and the J gene lost 2 bases, with 9 bases spanning the gap. The germline CDR1 and CDR2 sequences are ENHRY and SYGVKD. CDR3 sequence (DNA): TGTGCCATCAAATCCGCTACCTACGAGCAGTACTTC. It specifies CAIKSATYEQYF.

This clone has only a few counts. This chain's CDR3 is CASSPWDEAYEQYF. In nucleotides, the CDR3 is TGTGCCAGCAGCCCCTGGGACGAGGCCTACGAGCAGTACTTC. The chain joins TRBV11-2 to TRBJ2-7; D may match TRBD1 or TRBD2 (5 bases each). The CDR3 is 14 residues long. CDR1 and CDR2 from the germline V gene are SGHAT and FQNNGV. V was cut by 5 bases and J by 2 bases, with 13 bases left in between. Full variable domain (rest looked up from reference TRBV11-2 and TRBJ2-7): EAGVAQSPRYKIIEKRQSVAFWCNPISGHATLYWYQQILGQGPKLLIQFQNNGVVDDSQLPKDRFSAERLKGVDSTLKIQPAKLEDSAVYLCASSPWDEAYEQYFGPGTRLTVT.

The chain uses TRBV27 and TRBJ2-7, with TRBD1 matching over 7 bases. The V and J ends lost 7 bases and 2 bases, in that order; junction bases with no gene match: 8. The CDR3 runs 14 residues. Germline V gene data show CDR1 as MNHEY and CDR2 as SMNVEV (reference sequence). CDR3 DNA: TGTGCCAGCACCCCTCGAGGACAGGCCTACGAGCAGTACTTC. Amino acids: CASTPRGQAYEQYF.

The chain employs TRBV29-1 and TRBJ2-5, with D possibly matching TRBD1 (6 bases). Trimming took off 3 bases at V and 5 bases at J, with 13 bases between the two ends. The CDR3 covers 13 residues. The germline CDR1 and CDR2 sequences are SQVTM and ANQGSEA. CDR3 DNA sequence: TGCAGCGTTGAGTCCAGGGGCTGTGAGACCCAGTACTTC. Protein: CSVESRGCETQYF. Looking up the rest from reference TRBV29-1 and TRBJ2-5 gives the full variable domain: SAVISQKPSRDICQRGTSLTIQCQVDSQVTMMFWYRQQPGQSLTLIATANQGSEATYESGFVIDKFPISRPNLTFSTLTVSNMSPEDSSIYLCSVESRGCETQYFGPGTRLLVL.

This clone was observed a few times. The chain couples TRBV5-1 to TRBJ2-5; maybe TRBD2 (6 bases). This CDR3 comprises 13 residues. Trimming stripped 6 bases from V and 4 bases from J, with 13 bases between. CDR1 SGHRS and CDR2 YFSETQ come from the germline V gene. This CDR3 reads CASKTRVGETQYF. CDR3 nucleotide sequence: TGCGCCAGCAAGACTAGGGTGGGAGAGACCCAGTACTTC.

The chain has TRBV30 and TRBJ1-1; D ambiguous. The CDR3 runs 11 residues. Germline V gene sequence: CDR1 GTSNPN, CDR2 SVGIG (reference sequence). Trimming took 5 bases from V and 7 from J, leaving 11 bases between them. Here the CDR3 DNA reads TGTGCCTGGTACTGGAACCATGAAGCTTTCTTT. Encoded protein: CAWYWNHEAFF.

This clone was seen a handful of times. Distinct nucleotide sequences in the sample also encode this CDR3. The chain employs TRBV6-5 and TRBJ2-5, with D unclear. CDR1 is MNHEY, CDR2 SVGAGI, per germline. The CDR3 contains 11 residues. V gave up 5 bases and J gave up 2 bases, with 3 bases separating them. The CDR3: CASSLQETQYF. DNA of the CDR3: TGTGCCAGCAGTCTTCAAGAGACCCAGTACTTC.

The rearrangement uses TRBV7-8 and TRBJ1-2; D possibly corresponds to TRBD1 (5 bases). This CDR3 is 13 amino acids long. Germline assignment: CDR1 SGHVS and CDR2 FQNEAQ. V shed 7 bases and J shed 4 bases, with 13 bases lying between them. Here the CDR3 reads CASMGRTGYGYTF. CDR3 bases: TGTGCCAGCATGGGACGGACTGGCTATGGCTACACCTTC.

The chain joins TRBV5-4 to TRBJ2-1, with D unclear. The V end lost 5 bases, the J end lost 7 bases, and 19 bases lay between the germline ends. CDR3 length: 15 amino acids. Germline V gene data show CDR1 as SGHNT and CDR2 as YYREEE (reference sequence). This CDR3 reads CASSLPHGQSNEQFF. CDR3 nucleotide sequence: TGTGCCAGCAGTTTGCCGCATGGGCAATCTAATGAGCAGTTCTTC.

The rearrangement joins TRBV30 to TRBJ1-2; perhaps TRBD1 as D (6 bases). CDR3 length: 13 amino acids. The germline V gene encodes CDR1 GTSNPN and CDR2 SVGIG (reference sequence). V lost 5 bases, J lost 1 base, and 11 bases lay in between. CDR3 in amino acids: CAWGRTVNYGYTF. CDR3 nucleotides: TGTGCCTGGGGACGGACAGTTAACTATGGCTACACCTTC.

This sequence joins TRBV13 and TRBJ1-1; D is perhaps TRBD1 (6 bases). V was trimmed by 3 bases and J by 3 bases, leaving 17 bases between them. Germline CDR1 is PRHDT and CDR2 is FYEKMQ (reference sequence). CDR3 length: 16 residues. Here the CDR3 reads CASSLGAALLDTEAFF. Written as DNA, the CDR3 is TGTGCCAGCAGCTTGGGGGCAGCCCTTCTTGACACTGAAGCTTTCTTT.

The table lists this clone with a few counts. The genes are TRBV6-5 and TRBJ1-1; D not resolved. Germline CDR1 is MNHEY and CDR2 is SVGAGI. CDR3 length: 13 residues. CDR3 coding DNA: TGTGCTACTCAAAGATGGGAGAACACTGAAGCTTTCTTT. Its protein product is CATQRWENTEAFF.

The chain carries TRBV5-6 and TRBJ2-3; TRBD2 agrees at 12 bases. This CDR3 is 17 amino acids long. Germline V gene data show CDR1 as SGHDT and CDR2 as YYEEEE. The trim removed 4 bases at V and 2 bases at J, leaving 8 bases unmatched. The CDR3 loop is CASSLLAGGISTDTQYF. The CDR3, as DNA: TGTGCCAGCAGCCTACTAGCGGGGGGCATATCCACAGATACGCAGTATTTT.

This clone was seen more than once but under ten times. The genes are TRBV7-2 and TRBJ1-2; possibly TRBD1 for D (5 bases). CDR1 and CDR2 (germline): SGHTA, FQGNSA. The V end lost 0 bases, the J end lost 0 bases, and 11 bases lay between the germline ends. The CDR3 is made up of 16 amino acids. The chain's CDR3 is CASSLARDRTNYGYTF. DNA of the CDR3: TGTGCCAGCAGCTTAGCGCGGGACCGGACTAACTATGGCTACACCTTC.